Detailed here is one T cell receptor beta chain. Its antigen remains unidentified. These data originate in a study of shared clonotypes between healthy human individuals. Study-wide results and caveats: Naive CD4 clonotypes were shared across a few donors at around 5%. An expected dependence of interdonor clonotype sharing on sequencing depth was noted. In the sorted subsets, rarefaction showed sequencing was incomplete despite large depth.

Replicate PCRs run on sorted subsets employed 200 ng DNA, 30,000 to 35,000 T cell genomes. Assay: immunoSEQ multiplex PCR; the TCRdb copy retains only in-frame clones and omits some. The data contain about 320,000 clones, around 87% of them singletons. This receptor was taken from a young man in good health. Sequenced input: memory CD8+ T cells sorted from blood. Subset described: CD45RO+ cells pooled with CCR7-negative TemRA cells.

The CDR3: CASSKSYPSVDEQYF. As DNA, the CDR3 is TGTGCCAGCTCAAAATCTTACCCCTCCGTCGACGAGCAGTACTTC. This chain uses TRBV18 with TRBJ2-7; unclear D gene. Germline V lookup: CDR1 KGHSH, CDR2 LQKENI. The CDR3 runs 15 residues. Trimming shortened V by 5 bases and J by 5 bases, and 19 bases separated the two germline ends.